This T cell receptor beta chain was profiled in a study of shared clonotypes between healthy human individuals. The CDR3 is 14 amino acids. The V gene lost 7 bases and the J gene lost 6 bases, with 18 bases spanning the gap. Germline assignment: CDR1 MDHEN and CDR2 SYDVKM. General observations from the study: Sequencing depth was predicted to influence how clonotypes are shared among donors.

It was across several immunoSEQ plates that each subset's genomic DNA was evenly split. Amplification in unsorted PBMC replicate PCRs started from around 300 ng DNA, which equals some 30,000 T cell genomes. Sequenced by immunoSEQ multiplex PCR; TCRdb stores in-frame clones only, minus some. Here the sample spans roughly 500,000 clones, 79% being singletons. As concerns this clone: No antigen is known for it.

The specimen was PBMCs. The source of this sequence is a woman aged 40 to 49 in good health. Some clones in this sample may be carry-over from other donors' samples. The chain is built from TRBV28 and TRBJ1-2, with D uncertain. CDR3 DNA sequence: TGTGCCAGCACCCTAAGGAACTCTGGGGATGGCTACACCTTC. This encodes CASTLRNSGDGYTF.